Listed below are T cell receptor beta chains from one sample, sequenced in a study of T-cell reconstitution after alpha-beta-depleted transplantation in children. Each CDR3 protein is one row after TCRdb ran MiXCR on the PCR reads. The sample gives under 300,000 distinct CDR3 sequences, around 10% of which show up once; about a quarter is in the top ten. Sequencing was performed on peripheral blood, taken 180 days after TCRalphabeta/CD19-depleted stem cell transplant. The receptors originated from a male patient aged 2-15 years who had a stem cell transplant for chronic granulomatous disease, so the T cells may come from the graft donor. CDR3s include the opening cysteine and the closing phenylalanine or tryptophan. The D gene is left open where the match is weak. Rows may omit the clone size; those that give it use once, few, many or a size class.

clone_size	v_call	j_call	d_call	cdr3_nt	cdr3_aa
many	TRBV29-1	TRBJ1-2	-	TGCAGCGTAAATCAAATCTATGGCTACACCTTC	CSVNQIYGYTF
many	TRBV12-3/TRBV12-4	TRBJ1-3	-	TGTGCCAGCAGCACGGGGCTCCTAGGGGACTCTGGAAACACCATATATTTT	CASSTGLLGDSGNTIYF
-	TRBV20-1	TRBJ2-5	TRBD2	TGCAGTGCTCGGACTAGCGGGAGGGCCGAAGAGACCCAGTACTTC	CSARTSGRAEETQYF
-	TRBV12-3/TRBV12-4	TRBJ2-7	TRBD1	TGTGCCAGCAGTCCAGGGACAGCGAACTACGAGCAGTACTTC	CASSPGTANYEQYF
-	TRBV23-1	TRBJ1-1	-	TGCGCCAGCAGCCCGCCTCCTCCCCCGTTAACTGAAGCTTTCTTT	CASSPPPPPLTEAFF
many	TRBV6-1	TRBJ1-6	-	TGTGCCACCAGAGACGGAATATATAATTCACCCCTCCACTTT	CATRDGIYNSPLHF
many	TRBV5-1	TRBJ1-1	-	TGCGCCAGCAGCTTTGGGGGGGCCACTGAAGCTTTCTTT	CASSFGGATEAFF
many	TRBV12-3/TRBV12-4	TRBJ2-3	-	TGTGCCAGCAGTTTAGTTAGCGGTGGTGGTACGCAGTATTTT	CASSLVSGGGTQYF
many	TRBV12-3/TRBV12-4	TRBJ2-1	TRBD2	TGTGCCAGCAGCTTGAGGGAATTAGCGGGTCCTTACAATGAGCAGTTCTTC	CASSLRELAGPYNEQFF
many	TRBV20-1	TRBJ2-7	TRBD2	TGCAGTGCTAGACAGCTAGCGGGAGGCTCAAGCTCCTACGAGCAGTACTTC	CSARQLAGGSSSYEQYF
many	TRBV7-2	TRBJ2-4	-	TGTGCCAGCAGCTTAACGGCAGGTTTTATAGCCAAAAACATTCAGTACTTC	CASSLTAGFIAKNIQYF
many	TRBV6-1	TRBJ1-3	-	TGTGCCAGCAGCCCGGACAGATTCTCTGGAAACACCATATATTTT	CASSPDRFSGNTIYF
many	TRBV12-3/TRBV12-4	TRBJ2-7	-	TGTGCCAGCAGTCAGGAGGGCCCTCGGTACGAGCAGTACTTC	CASSQEGPRYEQYF
many	TRBV4-2	TRBJ2-2	-	TGTGCCAGCAGCCAAGAAGGGGGGCAGGGCACCGGGGAGCTGTTTTTT	CASSQEGGQGTGELFF
many	TRBV5-1	TRBJ2-1	TRBD2	TGCGCCAGCAGCTCCGGAAGACTAGCGGGGGGTTACAATGAGCAGTTCTTC	CASSSGRLAGGYNEQFF
many	TRBV28	TRBJ2-1	-	TGTGCCAGCACAGGGGTGGGACGAAATGAGCAGTTCTTC	CASTGVGRNEQFF
many	TRBV20-1	TRBJ2-2	TRBD2	TGCAGTGCCCCCGGGACTAGCGGGAGGAACACCGGGGAGCTGTTTTTT	CSAPGTSGRNTGELFF
-	TRBV29-1	TRBJ1-2	-	TGCAGCTCAACACTACCGGGACCCAAAGATCTATATGGCTACACCTTC	CSSTLPGPKDLYGYTF
many	TRBV12-3/TRBV12-4	TRBJ2-1	TRBD1	TGTGCCAGCAGTACCCCGGGACAGGGGGGCAATGAGCAGTTCTTC	CASSTPGQGGNEQFF
many	TRBV6-5	TRBJ2-5	-	TGTGCCAGCAGTTACGCGGAGTCCCCCCAAGAGACCCAGTACTTC	CASSYAESPQETQYF
many	TRBV12-3/TRBV12-4	TRBJ1-5	-	TGTGCCAGCAGTTTTTATGTGGGGGCCGGCAATCAGCCCCAGCATTTT	CASSFYVGAGNQPQHF
many	TRBV12-3/TRBV12-4	TRBJ2-5	-	TGTGCCAGCAGTTTGGTTCAAGGGACCCAGTACTTC	CASSLVQGTQYF
many	TRBV27	TRBJ2-1	TRBD2	TGTGCCAGCAGTTTCCCCGAGGAGACTAGCGGCAATGAGCAGTTCTTC	CASSFPEETSGNEQFF
few	TRBV24-1	TRBJ2-7	-	TGTGCCACCAGTGATCACCGACAGCCCTACGAGCAGTACTTC	CATSDHRQPYEQYF
-	TRBV4-3	TRBJ2-3	-	TGCGCCAGCAGCCAAGATCCCTCCCTAGACGCCTCCTTCCTAGGTACGCAGTATTTT	CASSQDPSLDASFLGTQYF
many	TRBV7-3	TRBJ2-4	TRBD1	TGTGCCAGCAGCTCACATGGGACAGGGGGCGGCAAAAACATTCAGTACTTC	CASSSHGTGGGKNIQYF
many	TRBV7-8	TRBJ2-7	TRBD2	TGTGCCAGCAGCTTAGCGGCCCTAGCGGGATTCTGGTACGAGCAGTACTTC	CASSLAALAGFWYEQYF
many	TRBV5-4	TRBJ2-5	TRBD2	TGTGCCAGCAGCTTGGCCCCTCAGGGACTAAAGGAGACCCAGTACTTC	CASSLAPQGLKETQYF
many	TRBV20-1	TRBJ2-7	TRBD1	TGCAGTGCTGGTAGACAGGGTACCTACGAGCAGTACTTC	CSAGRQGTYEQYF
many	TRBV29-1	TRBJ2-7	TRBD2	TGCAGCGCCTCGGGACTAGCTTCCTACGAGCAGTACTTC	CSASGLASYEQYF
many	TRBV12-3/TRBV12-4	TRBJ1-5	-	TGTGCCAGCAGGCTTACGCGGAACCAGCCCCAGCATTTT	CASRLTRNQPQHF
many	TRBV7-2	TRBJ2-1	-	TGTGCCAGCAGCTTATGGGGCAGCTACAATGAGCAGTTCTTC	CASSLWGSYNEQFF
few	TRBV29-1	TRBJ1-1	-	TGCAGCGTTGGCAGGGGCCTGAGGACTGAAGCTTTCTTT	CSVGRGLRTEAFF
many	TRBV5-1	TRBJ2-5	-	TGCGCCAGCAGCTTGGATGGGGGTCCGGGGACCCAGTACTTC	CASSLDGGPGTQYF
many	TRBV20-1	TRBJ2-5	TRBD2	TGCAGTGCTAGGGGGAGCGGGGGCCAAGAGACCCAGTACTTC	CSARGSGGQETQYF
few	TRBV15	TRBJ2-3	TRBD2	TGTGCCACCAGCAGAGATCTGGTCGGGGGGACAGATACGCAGTATTTT	CATSRDLVGGTDTQYF
many	TRBV7-2	TRBJ2-7	TRBD1	TGTGCCAACAACCGGGACAGCTACCACGAGCAGTACTTC	CANNRDSYHEQYF
many	TRBV15	TRBJ2-7	TRBD2	TGTGCCACCAGCAGAGGGGGACTAGCGCACTACGAGCAGTACTTC	CATSRGGLAHYEQYF
many	TRBV6-2/TRBV6-3	TRBJ2-7	TRBD2	TGTGCCAGCATGAGACTAGCGGGCCTTGAGCAGTACTTC	CASMRLAGLEQYF
-	TRBV12-3/TRBV12-4	TRBJ1-4	-	TGTGCCAGCCTCCGGTCTGCAACTAATGAAAAACTGTTTTTT	CASLRSATNEKLFF
many	TRBV5-4	TRBJ1-6	TRBD1	TGTGCCAGCAGCTCCGGGACAGGGAGCTCCTATAATTCACCCCTCCACTTT	CASSSGTGSSYNSPLHF
few	TRBV12-3/TRBV12-4	TRBJ2-1	TRBD2	TGTGCCAGCAGTTCGTTAGCGGGATTTTTGGCCTCCTACAATGAGCAGTTCTTC	CASSSLAGFLASYNEQFF
few	TRBV2	TRBJ2-7	TRBD2	TGTGCCAGCAGGGGACTAGCGGTTAAACCCTACGAGCAGTACTTC	CASRGLAVKPYEQYF
many	TRBV20-1	TRBJ2-4	-	TGCAGTGCTAGAGATGTTGGAACGGGGGCTGCCAAAAACATTCAGTACTTC	CSARDVGTGAAKNIQYF
-	TRBV6-1	TRBJ2-3	-	TGTGCCAGCAGTCGCGAAGGGGCCGCAGATACGCAGTATTTT	CASSREGAADTQYF